Below, one TCR beta chain is given with its context. Which antigen it targets is not known. Base-call qualities are not available, and no considerably larger clone is one nucleotide away. This sample is part of a study of shared clonotypes between healthy human individuals (dated by TCRdb to 2018 to 2020). Background on the whole study: A few men and a couple of women, aged 18 to 49 years, made up the cohort. To estimate repertoire size and how much clonotypes are shared between individuals, the study performed deep sequencing of blood TCR repertoires from five healthy adults. Different laboratories and diverse techniques were used to prepare libraries and sequence TCR repertoires, to increase sequencing depth and limit assay-specific biases. Each donor's leukapheresis produced roughly between roughly 0.94 and 9.5 billion PBMCs. Broader findings and caveats from the paper: Sampling was restricted to blood, and TCR repertoires in tissue are likely to differ from TCR repertoires in blood. Because the study included a small number of donors, the genetic and exposure-history diversity represented was limited. Pairwise subsampling led to the expectation that sequencing depth would affect the degree of clonotype sharing among donors.

Using the deep immunoSEQ assay, TCR CDR3 regions were amplified from genomic DNA by multiplex PCR. For each cell subset, the extracted genomic DNA was distributed evenly across all wells of several immunoSEQ 96-well plates, and each plate served as one replicate. For unsorted PBMC, approximately 0.3 ug genomic DNA, equal to 25,000 to 35,000 T cell genomes, was loaded into each replicate PCR. Genomic DNA from unsorted PBMC was sequenced over ten immunoSEQ deep assay plates. Purified libraries were quantified with a Qubit 3.0 fluorometer, sized on a Bioanalyzer 2100, and re-quantified with the KAPA Library Quantification kit. Every immunoSEQ 96-well plate was sequenced on a separate single-read 150-cycle Illumina NextSeq 550 flow cell. From the authors' description of their analysis: Because only junctional sequences without quality scores were contained in the immunoSEQ output, filtering matching that applied to full-length reads could not be performed. To assign V/J genes and CDR3, sequences were annotated using PyIR, a Python wrapper for IgBLAST v1.9, with IMGT germline references. Reads were removed for weak V/J assignments (E-value above 1e-6), missing CDR3, stop codons, out-of-frame junctions, or ambiguous translated residues. V3J clonotypes were defined as sequences sharing the same inferred V gene, J gene, and CDR3 amino acid sequence. Percentage overlap between repertoires was computed as shared unique clonotypes divided by the size of the smaller repertoire. RTK rarefaction, the Chao1 estimator, and Recon v2.1 estimates of unobserved clonotypes were used to assess repertoire richness. TCRdb obtained this table from immuneACCESS and retained in-frame rearrangements with V and J assigned. These tables miss some clones; where compared with another copy, unresolved V genes account for less than half of the shortfall, and the remainder is unexplained. V and J calls and clone size are given by that table; D and trimming were obtained from the DNA. The sample table contains about 490,000 clones; only one count was recorded for roughly 80% of them. Of the sample, roughly 13% is held by the ten largest clones.

Donors were healthy HIV-negative adults with no recently reported acute infections or vaccinations. Only Caucasian adults living in Nashville, Tennessee, USA were represented among the donors. For unsorted samples, some 90 million PBMCs were counted and genomic DNA was extracted with the QIAamp DNA Blood Mini kit. Blood was collected by leukapheresis, and PBMCs were isolated by Ficoll-Histopaque density gradient centrifugation and then cryopreserved in liquid nitrogen vapor phase. CDR1 KGHSH and CDR2 LQKENI were looked up in the germline V gene. V sheds 5 bases and J sheds 2 bases, leaving 6 bases between their ends. From its cysteine to its phenylalanine, the CDR3 spans 12 amino acids. Only the CDR3 part of the read is kept: 36 bases, read in frame from the first base.

In this chain, TRBV18 is recombined with TRBJ2-5, with an unclear D gene assignment. Sequenced input: PBMCs. The clonotype comes from a woman aged 40 to 55 in good health. Some clones in this sample may be carry-over from other donors' samples. The CDR3 is CASSSQQETQYF. The DNA is as follows: TGTGCCAGCTCATCTCAGCAAGAGACCCAGTACTTC. Here the CDR3 is joined to the reference TRBV18 and TRBJ2-5 genes, and the full variable domain is: NAGVMQNPRHLVRRRGQEARLRCSPMKGHSHVYWYRQLPEEGLKFMVYLQKENIIDESGMPKERFSAEFPKEGPSILRIQQVVRGDSAAYFCASSSQQETQYFGPGTRLLVL.